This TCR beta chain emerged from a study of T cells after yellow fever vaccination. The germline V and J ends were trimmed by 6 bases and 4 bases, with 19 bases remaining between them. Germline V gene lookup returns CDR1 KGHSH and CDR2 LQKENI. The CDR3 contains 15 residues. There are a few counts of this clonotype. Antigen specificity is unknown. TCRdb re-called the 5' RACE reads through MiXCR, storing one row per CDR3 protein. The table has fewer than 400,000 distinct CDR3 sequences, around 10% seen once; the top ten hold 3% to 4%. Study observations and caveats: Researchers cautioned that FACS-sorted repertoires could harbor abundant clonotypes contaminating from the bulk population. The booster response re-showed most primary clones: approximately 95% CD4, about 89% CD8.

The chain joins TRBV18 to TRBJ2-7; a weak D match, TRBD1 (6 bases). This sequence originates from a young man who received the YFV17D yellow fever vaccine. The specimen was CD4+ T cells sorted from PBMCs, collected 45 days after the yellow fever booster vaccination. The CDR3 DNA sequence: TGTGCCAGCTCTGCCCGAGTGCAGGGGTATTACGAGCAGTACTTC. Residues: CASSARVQGYYEQYF.